A single sample gave rise to the 6 T cell receptor beta chains below, sequenced in a study of T cell clusters in autoimmune cytopenias (dated by TCRdb to the late 2010s). Sequencing was carried out with an Illumina MiSeq. To amplify TRB rearrangements, a touch-down multiplex PCR protocol was run with the TRB-A and TRB-B primer pools combined in a single tube. Through TCRdb reprocessing, the reads give one entry per CDR3 protein sequence; DNA is omitted. The record for this sample contains approximately 2,000 distinct CDR3 sequences. The ten largest clones represent about 47% of the sample. TRB amplification used approximately 250 ng of peripheral blood genomic DNA, 30,000 to 40,000 genome equivalents, per sample. The sample consisted of peripheral blood. These receptors were collected from a human donor with an autoimmune cytopenia or autoimmune hepatitis (not recorded which).

The chain has TRBV12-3 or TRBV12-4 and TRBJ1-2; the D call of TRBD1 rests on TCRdb alone, since no DNA is present to check it. The CDR3 loop spans 14 amino acids. This CDR3 is CASSYPRGPWGYTF.

This clonotype is identified as medium-sized from frequency. The chain recombines TRBV5-6 with TRBJ2-7. Germline CDR1 and CDR2: SGHDT and YYEEEE. This CDR3 contains 14 residues. CDR3: CASSLFPRYYEQYF.

This clonotype is classed as hyperexpanded (1% or more) by frequency. This sequence joins TRBV7-6 and TRBJ2-3; TCRdb proposes TRBD1, but this gene call is untestable without DNA. Germline values: CDR1 SGHVS, CDR2 FNYEAQ. The CDR3 covers 16 residues. The CDR3 loop reads CASSPRDWGFTDTQYF.

This chain uses TRBV5-6 with TRBJ2-5; TCRdb indicates TRBD1, and absent DNA this call remains unverified. The germline V gene has CDR1 SGHDT and CDR2 YYEEEE. CDR3 size: 15 residues. CDR3 region: CASSWTGKSQETQYF.

CDR3 amino acids: CASSFGPGGQETQYF. This rearrangement joins TRBV12-3 or TRBV12-4 to TRBJ2-5; TCRdb calls TRBD1, which cannot be checked without DNA. The CDR3 consists of 15 residues.

This clonotype is labeled medium-sized (0.01 to 0.1%) based on frequency. This chain joins TRBV19 and TRBJ2-2; TCRdb calls TRBD2, which cannot be checked without DNA. Germline V gene lookup returns CDR1 LNHDA and CDR2 SQIVND (reference sequence). CDR3 length equals 16 residues. CDR3 residues: CASSIPGLAGTGELFF.